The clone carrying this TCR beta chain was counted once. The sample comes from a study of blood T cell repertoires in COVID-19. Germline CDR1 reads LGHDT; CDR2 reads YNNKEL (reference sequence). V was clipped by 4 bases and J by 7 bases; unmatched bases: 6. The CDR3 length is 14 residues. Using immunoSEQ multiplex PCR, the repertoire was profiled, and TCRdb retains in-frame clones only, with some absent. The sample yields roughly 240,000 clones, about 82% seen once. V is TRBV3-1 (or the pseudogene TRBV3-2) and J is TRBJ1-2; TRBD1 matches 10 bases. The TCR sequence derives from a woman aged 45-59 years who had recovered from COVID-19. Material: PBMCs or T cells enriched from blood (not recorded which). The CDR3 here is CASSLPGQGFGYTF. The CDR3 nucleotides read TGTGCCAGCAGCCTACCGGGACAGGGGTTTGGCTACACCTTC.